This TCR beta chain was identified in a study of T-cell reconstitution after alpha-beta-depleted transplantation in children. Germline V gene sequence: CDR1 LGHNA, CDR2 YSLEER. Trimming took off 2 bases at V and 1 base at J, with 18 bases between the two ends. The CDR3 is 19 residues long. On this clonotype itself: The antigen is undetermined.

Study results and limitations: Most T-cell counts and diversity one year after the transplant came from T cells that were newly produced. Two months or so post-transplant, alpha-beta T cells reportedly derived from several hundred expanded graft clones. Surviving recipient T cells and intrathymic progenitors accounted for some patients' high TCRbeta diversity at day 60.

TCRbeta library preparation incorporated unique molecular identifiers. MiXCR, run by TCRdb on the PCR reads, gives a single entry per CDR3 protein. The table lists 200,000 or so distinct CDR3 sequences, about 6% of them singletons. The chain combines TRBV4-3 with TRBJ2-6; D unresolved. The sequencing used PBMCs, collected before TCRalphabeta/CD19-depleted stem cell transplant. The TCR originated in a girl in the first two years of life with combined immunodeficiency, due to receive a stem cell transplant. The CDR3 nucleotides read TGCGCCAGCAGCCAATCCTATGGGTCCACCTTTTCTGGGGCCAACGTCCTGACTTTC. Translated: CASSQSYGSTFSGANVLTF.